This T cell receptor (beta chain) was documented in a study of OX40 agonist ivuxolimab in advanced cancers. Study observations and caveats: Partial responders dosed at 0.1-3.0 mg/kg displayed clonal expansion ranking among the lowest.

There are 15 residues in the CDR3. The germline V gene encodes CDR1 PRHDT and CDR2 FYEKMQ (reference sequence). V lost 2 bases, J lost 1 base, and 8 bases lay in between. The repertoire was sequenced with immunoSEQ multiplex PCR; TCRdb's copy has only in-frame clones and lacks some. The sample has 75,000 to 80,000 clones, just under 85% seen once. With regard to this clone: Its antigen remains unidentified.

This TCR derives from an adult with an advanced solid tumor such as melanoma, head and neck, liver or kidney cancer. The chain joins TRBV13 to TRBJ2-2, with D possibly TRBD1 on 6 matching bases. Sequences were derived from CD4+ or CD8+ T cells sorted from blood, sampled in a trial of the OX40 agonist ivuxolimab. CDR3 loop: CASSLYRVNTGELFF. CDR3 DNA: TGTGCCAGCAGCTTATACAGGGTGAACACCGGGGAGCTGTTTTTT.